The 8 T cell receptor beta chains presented below share a single source sample, sequenced in a study of blood T cell repertoires in COVID-19. Produced via immunoSEQ multiplex PCR; TCRdb's table is partial and in-frame only. The data show a few hundred thousand clones, with 75% to 90% seen just once and under 15% held by the top ten. The sequenced material came from peripheral blood. These receptors were obtained from a woman aged 55-69 years with acute or convalescent COVID-19.

The chain carries TRBV19 and TRBJ1-5; D might be TRBD1 (5 bases). CDR1 and CDR2 from the germline V gene are LNHDA and SQIVND (reference sequence). Trimming stripped 6 bases from V and 2 bases from J, with 17 bases between. The CDR3 length is 16 residues. CDR3 nucleotides: TGTGCCAGTAGACAGAGCAGTCTAGGGGGCAATCAGCCCCAGCATTTT. Protein sequence: CASRQSSLGGNQPQHF. The complete variable domain, with remaining parts taken from reference TRBV19 and TRBJ1-5, reads DGGITQSPKYLFRKEGQNVTLSCEQNLNHDAMYWYRQDPGQGLRLIYYSQIVNDFQKGDIAEGYSVSREKKESFPLTVTSAQKNPTAFYLCASRQSSLGGNQPQHFGDGTRLSIL.

V and J are TRBV19 and TRBJ1-1, with 7 bases matching TRBD1. In germline, CDR1 is LNHDA, CDR2 SQIVND (reference sequence). The V and J ends lost 4 bases and 1 base, in that order; junction bases with no gene match: 6. This CDR3 is built from 15 residues. The CDR3 DNA sequence: TGTGCCAGTAGTAAGACAGGGCTAGAGAACACTGAAGCTTTCTTT. Its translation: CASSKTGLENTEAFF. Full variable domain (remainder filled in from reference TRBV19 and TRBJ1-1): DGGITQSPKYLFRKEGQNVTLSCEQNLNHDAMYWYRQDPGQGLRLIYYSQIVNDFQKGDIAEGYSVSREKKESFPLTVTSAQKNPTAFYLCASSKTGLENTEAFFGQGTRLTVV.

This chain joins TRBV6-5 and TRBJ2-7; 9 positions match TRBD1. Germline loops: CDR1 MNHEY, CDR2 SVGAGI. With 0 bases clipped from V and 5 bases from J, the junction kept 8 bases outside the gene matches. The CDR3 loop spans 16 amino acids. The CDR3 here is CASSYSGGQGANEQYF. CDR3 DNA sequence: TGTGCCAGCAGTTACTCGGGGGGACAGGGCGCAAACGAGCAGTACTTC.

This rearrangement joins TRBV21-1 to TRBJ1-4; the table's D gene call, TRBD1, was not cross checked with the DNA. TRBV21-1 is tagged as a pseudogene. This CDR3 contains 14 residues. The CDR3 protein is CASSKTGEREKLFF. DNA for the CDR3: TGTGCCAGCAGCAAAACAGGGGAAAGAGAAAAACTGTTTTTT.

The J gene is TRBJ1-3, the V gene TRBV18; a possible D gene is TRBD1 (5 bases). Deletions cut 4 bases from V and 0 bases from J, with 19 bases between. The CDR3 has 18 residues. In germline, CDR1 is KGHSH, CDR2 LQKENI. The CDR3 sequence: CASSRLVRGSGSGNTIYF. CDR3 nucleotides: TGTGCCAGCTCACGGCTCGTAAGGGGTTCCGGCTCTGGAAACACCATATATTTT. The entire variable domain, with the rest obtained from reference TRBV18 and TRBJ1-3, is as follows: NAGVMQNPRHLVRRRGQEARLRCSPMKGHSHVYWYRQLPEEGLKFMVYLQKENIIDESGMPKERFSAEFPKEGPSILRIQQVVRGDSAAYFCASSRLVRGSGSGNTIYFGEGSWLTVV.

V gene TRBV7-2 combines with J gene TRBJ2-1; TRBD2 is a possible D gene (6 bases). Trimming removed 2 bases from V and 10 bases from J, with 21 bases in between. Germline V lookup: CDR1 SGHTA, CDR2 FQGNSA. The CDR3 loop spans 16 amino acids. The CDR3 loop is CASSLLGGTGLNEQFF. The CDR3, as DNA: TGTGCCAGCAGCTTATTGGGCGGGACGGGGTTAAACGAGCAGTTCTTC. Supplemented by reference TRBV7-2 and TRBJ2-1, the full variable domain reads GAGVSQSPSNKVTEKGKDVELRCDPISGHTALYWYRQSLGQGLEFLIYFQGNSAPDKSGLPSDRFSAERTGGSVSTLTIQRTQQEDSAVYLCASSLLGGTGLNEQFFGPGTRLTVL.

The CDR3 nucleotides read TGTGCCAGCACCCTGGACGGGGGAACTGAAGCTTTCTTT. Encoded protein: CASTLDGGTEAFF. This chain links TRBV6-6 with TRBJ1-1; D perhaps matches TRBD1 (5 bases). V was trimmed by 7 bases and J by 5 bases, leaving 14 bases between them. The CDR3 is 13 residues long. Germline CDR1 reads MNHNY; CDR2 reads SVGAGI (reference sequence).

This clone was seen once. V and J are TRBV11-2 and TRBJ2-1; maybe TRBD1 (5 bases). The germline CDR1 and CDR2 sequences are SGHAT and FQNNGV. With 3 bases removed from V and 4 bases from J, the gap between germline ends came to 13 bases. The CDR3 has 15 amino acids. Here the CDR3 DNA reads TGTGCCAGCAGCTTCGAAACAGGCTTATACAATGAGCAGTTCTTC. Protein sequence: CASSFETGLYNEQFF.